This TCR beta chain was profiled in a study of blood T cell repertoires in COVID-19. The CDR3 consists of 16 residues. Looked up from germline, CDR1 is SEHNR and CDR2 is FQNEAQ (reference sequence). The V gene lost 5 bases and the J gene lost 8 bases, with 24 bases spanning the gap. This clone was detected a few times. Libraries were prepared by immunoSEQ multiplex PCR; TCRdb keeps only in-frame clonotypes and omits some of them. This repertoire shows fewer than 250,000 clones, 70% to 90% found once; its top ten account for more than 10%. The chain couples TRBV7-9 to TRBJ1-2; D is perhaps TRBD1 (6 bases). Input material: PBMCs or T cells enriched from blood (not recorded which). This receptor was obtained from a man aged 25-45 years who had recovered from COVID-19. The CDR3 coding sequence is TGTGCCAGCAGCGCTGTAACCGGGACATCTCAGACCGGCTACACCTTC. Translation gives CASSAVTGTSQTGYTF.